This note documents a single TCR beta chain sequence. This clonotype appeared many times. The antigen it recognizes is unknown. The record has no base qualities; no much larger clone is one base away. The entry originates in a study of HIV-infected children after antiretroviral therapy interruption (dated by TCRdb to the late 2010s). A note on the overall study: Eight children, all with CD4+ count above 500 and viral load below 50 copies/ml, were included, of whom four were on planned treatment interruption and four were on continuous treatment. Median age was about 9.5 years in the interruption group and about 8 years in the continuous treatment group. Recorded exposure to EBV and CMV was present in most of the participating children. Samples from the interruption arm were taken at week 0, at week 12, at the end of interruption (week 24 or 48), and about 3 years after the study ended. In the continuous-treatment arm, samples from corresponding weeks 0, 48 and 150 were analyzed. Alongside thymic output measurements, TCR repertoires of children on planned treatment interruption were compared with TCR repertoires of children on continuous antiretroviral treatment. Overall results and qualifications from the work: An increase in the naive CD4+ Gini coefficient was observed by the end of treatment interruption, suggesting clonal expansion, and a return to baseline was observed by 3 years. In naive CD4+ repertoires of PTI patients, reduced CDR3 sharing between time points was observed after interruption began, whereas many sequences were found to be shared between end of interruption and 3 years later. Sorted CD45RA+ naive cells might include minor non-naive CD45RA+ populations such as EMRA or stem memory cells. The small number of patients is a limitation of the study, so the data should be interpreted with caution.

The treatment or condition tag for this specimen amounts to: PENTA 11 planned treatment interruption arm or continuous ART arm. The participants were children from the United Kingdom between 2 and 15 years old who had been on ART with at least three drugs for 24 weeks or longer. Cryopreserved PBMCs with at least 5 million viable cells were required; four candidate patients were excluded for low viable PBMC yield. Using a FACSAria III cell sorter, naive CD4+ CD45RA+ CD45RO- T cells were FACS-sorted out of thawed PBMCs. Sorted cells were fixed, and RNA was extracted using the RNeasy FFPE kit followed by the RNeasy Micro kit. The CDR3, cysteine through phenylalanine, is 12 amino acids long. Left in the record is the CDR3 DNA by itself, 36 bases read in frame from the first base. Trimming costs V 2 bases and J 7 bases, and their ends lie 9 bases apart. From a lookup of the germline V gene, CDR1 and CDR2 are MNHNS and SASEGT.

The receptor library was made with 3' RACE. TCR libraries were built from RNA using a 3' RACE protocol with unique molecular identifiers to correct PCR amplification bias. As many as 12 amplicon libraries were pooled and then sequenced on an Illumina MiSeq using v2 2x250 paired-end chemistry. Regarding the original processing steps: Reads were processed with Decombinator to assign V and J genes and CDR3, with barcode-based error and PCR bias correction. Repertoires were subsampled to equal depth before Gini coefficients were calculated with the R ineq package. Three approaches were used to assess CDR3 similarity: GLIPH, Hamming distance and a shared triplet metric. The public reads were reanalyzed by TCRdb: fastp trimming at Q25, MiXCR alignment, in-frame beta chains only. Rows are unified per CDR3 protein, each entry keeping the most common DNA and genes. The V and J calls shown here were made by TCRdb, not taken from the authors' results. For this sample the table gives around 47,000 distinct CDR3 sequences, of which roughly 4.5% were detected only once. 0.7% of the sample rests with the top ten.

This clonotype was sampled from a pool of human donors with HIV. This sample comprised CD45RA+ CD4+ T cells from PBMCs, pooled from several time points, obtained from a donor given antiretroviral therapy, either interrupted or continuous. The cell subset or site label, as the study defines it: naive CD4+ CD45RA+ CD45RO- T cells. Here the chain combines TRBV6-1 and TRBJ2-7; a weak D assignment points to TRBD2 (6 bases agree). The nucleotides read TGTGCCAGCAGTGAAAGCGGGCTTGAGCAGTACTTC. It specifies CASSESGLEQYF.